The 30 T cell receptor beta chains in this list originate from one sample, sequenced in a study of shared clonotypes between healthy human individuals. TCRdb's copy holds only in-frame clones and misses some; the assay was immunoSEQ multiplex PCR. The sample lists 550,000 to 650,000 clones, about 96% occurring once. In the naive CD8 group, cells lacked CD45RO and were positively selected for CCR7, so terminally differentiated effector memory CD45RA+ cells were left out. The material sequenced was naive CD8+ T cells sorted from blood. Receptors were obtained from a woman in her thirties in good health.

A single count supports this clone. This chain uses TRBV27 with TRBJ2-1, with TRBD2 matching 9 bases. The CDR3 runs 17 residues. Germline CDR1 and CDR2: MNHEY and SMNVEV (reference sequence). The trim removed 5 bases at V and 7 bases at J, leaving 15 bases unmatched. The CDR3 DNA sequence: TGTGCCAGCAGTCCCACCCCCTTGGCGGGAGGGATGAATGAGCAGTTCTTC. Amino acids: CASSPTPLAGGMNEQFF.

V gene TRBV9 combines with J gene TRBJ2-3; the match to TRBD1 covers 7 bases. The CDR3 extends over 13 amino acids. The J segment lost 5 bases and the V segment lost 5 bases, leaving 5 bases of the junction unmatched. CDR1 and CDR2 from the germline V gene are SGDLS and YYNGEE. The CDR3 sequence is CASRTDREDTQYF. The CDR3 bases are TGTGCCAGCAGGACCGACAGGGAAGATACGCAGTATTTT.

J is TRBJ1-1 and V is TRBV7-2; TRBD1 aligns across 9 bases. Germline values: CDR1 SGHTA, CDR2 FQGNSA. The CDR3 is 15 amino acids. V lost 5 bases to trimming and J lost 6 bases; unmatched junction nucleotides: 10. CDR3 in DNA: TGTGCCAGCAGCACTACAGGGGGCGGGTCAGCTGAAGCTTTCTTT. Protein product: CASSTTGGGSAEAFF.

This sequence joins TRBV9 and TRBJ2-2, with TRBD1 matching 8 bases. The germline CDR1 and CDR2 sequences are SGDLS and YYNGEE. This CDR3 is built from 18 residues. After removal of 3 bases from V and 3 bases from J, the junction contained 13 bases not matched to a gene. The CDR3 DNA reads TGTGCCAGCAGCGCGCGCCTTCAGGGGGCGTGGGACACCGGGGAGCTGTTTTTT. Its protein product is CASSARLQGAWDTGELFF.

The chain has TRBV7-8 and TRBJ1-3, with a possible D match to TRBD1 (5 bases). The CDR3 runs 15 residues. Trimming removed 2 bases at V and 2 bases at J, with 10 bases between. CDR1 and CDR2 (germline): SGHVS, FQNEAQ. DNA of the CDR3: TGTGCCAGCAGCTTAAGGACAATCGCTGGAAACACCATATATTTT. Protein product: CASSLRTIAGNTIYF.

This clone was observed once. The V gene is TRBV28, the J gene TRBJ2-5; 7 nucleotides align to TRBD1. The CDR3 extends over 13 amino acids. The junction had 1 base not matched to a gene; V was cut back by 2 bases and J by 4 bases. Germline V lookup: CDR1 MDHEN, CDR2 SYDVKM. The chain's CDR3 is CASSLTGAETQYF. CDR3 coding DNA: TGTGCCAGCAGTTTAACAGGGGCAGAGACCCAGTACTTC.

CDR3 sequence (DNA): TGCGCCAGCAGCTCCCCGTGGAACAATGAGCAGTTCTTC. Amino acid sequence: CASSSPWNNEQFF. V gene TRBV5-1 combines with J gene TRBJ2-1; the D is unclear. Trimming took 3 bases from V and 5 from J, leaving 9 bases between them. This CDR3 region has 13 residues. CDR1 SGHRS and CDR2 YFSETQ come from the germline V gene.

The V gene is TRBV4-1, the J gene TRBJ1-1; D call uncertain. The CDR3 runs to 14 residues. CDR1 and CDR2 from the germline V gene are MGHRA and YSYEKL. V lost 1 base and J 2 bases, leaving 8 bases between the germline ends. The CDR3, as DNA: TGCGCCAGCAGCCAAGCTCCCCTAAACACTGAAGCTTTCTTT. Translated: CASSQAPLNTEAFF.

This clone has just one count. Germline is not matched at one junction end, which may reflect a read error. V and J are TRBV6-1 and TRBJ1-1; D gene uncertain. Germline CDR1 MNHNS, CDR2 SASEGT. The CDR3 contains 9 residues. In DNA, the CDR3 is TGTGCCAGCAGTGAACAGAAGGCCTTT. Its translation is CASSEQKAF.

In its sample, this clone was seen once. The chain employs TRBV5-1 and TRBJ2-1; TRBD1 matches 9 bases. CDR1 SGHRS and CDR2 YFSETQ come from the germline V gene. This CDR3 region has 18 residues. V gave up 0 bases and J gave up 0 bases; unmatched junction bases: 7. The CDR3 protein is CASSLVGQGSSSYNEQFF. CDR3 nucleotide sequence: TGCGCCAGCAGCTTGGTAGGACAGGGGTCAAGCTCCTACAATGAGCAGTTCTTC.

This chain links TRBV5-6 with TRBJ2-7; TRBD1 aligns across 9 bases. V lost 3 bases and J lost 5; bases outside the gene matches: 3. The CDR3 runs to 13 residues. In germline, CDR1 is SGHDT, CDR2 YYEEEE. CDR3 region: CASSWGQGHEQYF. The CDR3, as DNA: TGTGCCAGCAGCTGGGGACAGGGCCACGAGCAGTACTTC.

This clone is a singleton in its sample. The V gene is TRBV5-6, the J gene TRBJ2-3; unclear D gene. Germline-derived CDR1 and CDR2 are SGHDT and YYEEEE. CDR3 length: 13 amino acids. V gave up 0 bases and J gave up 5 bases, with 7 bases separating them. The CDR3 loop reads CASSLGAGDTQYF. CDR3 DNA sequence: TGTGCCAGCAGCTTGGGGGCAGGAGATACGCAGTATTTT.

On this clone: At the DNA level, this CDR3 is encoded by other sequences in the same sample as well. The V and J genes are TRBV27 and TRBJ2-7; D gene unclear. Germline V lookup: CDR1 MNHEY, CDR2 SMNVEV (reference sequence). This CDR3 contains 13 residues. Trimming cost V 5 bases and J 3 bases, with 11 bases left between them. CDR3 coding DNA: TGTGCCAGCAGTCCAGGACCCCACTACGAGCAGTACTTC. This sequence encodes CASSPGPHYEQYF.

V is TRBV5-1 and J is TRBJ2-3; D is undetermined. The CDR3 totals 13 residues. The germline V gene has CDR1 SGHRS and CDR2 YFSETQ. With 2 bases removed from V and 6 bases from J, the gap between germline ends came to 10 bases. The chain's CDR3 is CASSLSGRDTQYF. The CDR3 DNA reads as TGCGCCAGCAGCTTAAGTGGACGGGATACGCAGTATTTT.

The rearrangement links TRBV6-6 to TRBJ2-7; possibly TRBD2 for D (5 bases). Germline V lookup: CDR1 MNHNY, CDR2 SVGAGI (reference sequence). The CDR3 covers 16 residues. Trimming removed 5 bases from V and 0 bases from J, with 17 bases in between. CDR3 sequence reads: CASSRTSGRSSYEQYF. The DNA of the CDR3 is TGTGCCAGCAGTCGAACGAGCGGCCGCAGCTCCTACGAGCAGTACTTC.

V is TRBV5-6 and J is TRBJ1-1; no clear D. Germline V gene sequence: CDR1 SGHDT, CDR2 YYEEEE. This CDR3 region has 15 residues. V gave up 1 base and J gave up 0 bases, with 10 bases separating them. CDR3 region: CASSLFTGVNTEAFF. The CDR3 DNA sequence: TGTGCCAGCAGCTTGTTTACGGGAGTGAACACTGAAGCTTTCTTT. The full variable domain, with the rest looked up from reference TRBV5-6 and TRBJ1-1, is DAGVTQSPTHLIKTRGQQVTLRCSPKSGHDTVSWYQQALGQGPQFIFQYYEEEERQRGNFPDRFSGHQFPNYSSELNVNALLLGDSALYLCASSLFTGVNTEAFFGQGTRLTVV.

CDR3 loop: CASSDPGQGAGGYGYTF. In DNA, the CDR3 is TGTGCCAGCAGTGACCCGGGACAGGGGGCCGGCGGCTATGGCTACACCTTC. The gene calls are TRBV25-1 and TRBJ1-2; TRBD1 matches at 12 bases. Trimming took 3 bases from V and 4 from J; bases not matched to a gene: 9. Germline CDR1 and CDR2: MGHDK and SYGVNS. The length of the CDR3 is 17 residues.

The chain is built from TRBV6-1 and TRBJ2-7; a possible D gene is TRBD1 (6 bases). V was trimmed by 3 bases and J by 1 base, leaving 13 bases between them. The CDR3 is 15 residues long. Per the germline V gene, CDR1 is MNHNS and CDR2 is SASEGT. CDR3 in amino acids: CASSEGTRRSYEQYF. Written as DNA, the CDR3 is TGTGCCAGCAGTGAGGGGACACGCAGATCCTACGAGCAGTACTTC.

The CDR3 DNA reads TGCGCCAGCAGCTCACAGGGTAGGGACACCATATATTTT. The encoded protein is CASSSQGRDTIYF. The chain combines TRBV5-1 with TRBJ1-3; D is possibly TRBD1 (6 bases). Germline V gene sequence: CDR1 SGHRS, CDR2 YFSETQ. Trimming cost V 3 bases and J 8 bases, with 12 bases left between them. This CDR3 region has 13 residues.

The chain couples TRBV4-1 to TRBJ2-2; D not certain. The V and J ends lost 0 bases and 3 bases respectively, with 8 bases between them. The germline V gene has CDR1 MGHRA and CDR2 YSYEKL. CDR3 length equals 15 residues. CDR3 in amino acids: CASSQDYSYTGELFF. Here the CDR3 DNA reads TGCGCCAGCAGCCAAGATTACAGTTACACCGGGGAGCTGTTTTTT.

V is TRBV15 and J is TRBJ2-5; D may be TRBD1 (5 bases). CDR1 is LNHNV, CDR2 YYDKDF, per germline (reference sequence). V gave up 0 bases and J gave up 2 bases, with 16 bases separating them. The CDR3 has 17 residues. The CDR3 reads CATSRDRIFAGQETQYF. The CDR3 DNA reads as TGTGCCACCAGCAGAGATCGGATTTTCGCAGGGCAAGAGACCCAGTACTTC.

The chain employs TRBV28 and TRBJ1-2, with a weak D call TRBD1 (5 bases). This CDR3 region has 13 residues. Trimming shortened V by 3 bases and J by 4 bases, and 9 bases separated the two germline ends. In germline, CDR1 is MDHEN, CDR2 SYDVKM. The CDR3 DNA is TGTGCCAGCAGTTTTGACAGCCGCTATGGCTACACCTTC. Its translation: CASSFDSRYGYTF.

The chain links TRBV19 to TRBJ1-1; 7 bases are a match to TRBD1. This CDR3 is 13 amino acids long. CDR1 LNHDA and CDR2 SQIVND come from the germline V gene (reference sequence). The trim removed 7 bases at V and 2 bases at J, leaving 4 bases unmatched. CDR3 DNA sequence: TGTGCCAGTACCCAGGGGGTTAACACTGAAGCTTTCTTT. It codes for CASTQGVNTEAFF.

This rearrangement joins TRBV27 to TRBJ2-7; TRBD1 aligns across 7 bases. The CDR3 is made up of 16 amino acids. V lost 5 bases and J lost 0; bases outside the gene matches: 10. Germline V gives CDR1 MNHEY, CDR2 SMNVEV (reference sequence). The CDR3 protein is CASSPSRGLVSYEQYF. In DNA, the CDR3 is TGTGCCAGCAGTCCGTCCAGGGGGTTGGTCTCCTACGAGCAGTACTTC.

This chain uses TRBV2 with TRBJ1-1; no clear D. The CDR3 sequence is 12 residues long. Trimming pared 4 bases from V and 4 bases from J, leaving 7 bases between. Per the germline V gene, CDR1 is SNHLY and CDR2 is FYNNEI. CDR3 sequence: CASSVPATEAFF. CDR3 DNA sequence: TGTGCCAGCAGTGTTCCTGCCACTGAAGCTTTCTTT.

The chain recombines TRBV30 with TRBJ1-1; no clear D gene. This CDR3 is 14 amino acids long. The V end was cut by 4 bases, the J end by 6 bases, with 18 bases between. Germline V gene data show CDR1 as GTSNPN and CDR2 as SVGIG (reference sequence). CDR3 region: CAWTPVRGPPEAFF. The CDR3, as DNA: TGTGCCTGGACCCCAGTCCGGGGTCCGCCTGAAGCTTTCTTT.

The genes are TRBV10-2 and TRBJ1-1; tentative D call: TRBD1 (5 bases). Germline CDR1 and CDR2: WSHSY and SAAADI. The CDR3 loop spans 12 amino acids. Trimming took off 5 bases at V and 8 bases at J, with 12 bases between the two ends. CDR3 in DNA: TGCGCCAGCAGTATTGGGGGAAAAGAAGCTTTCTTT. This codes for CASSIGGKEAFF.

The CDR3 is CASSVTNTGELFF. The CDR3 DNA sequence: TGTGCCAGCAGTGTAACGAACACCGGGGAGCTGTTTTTT. The V and J genes are TRBV27 and TRBJ2-2; no definite D call. The CDR3 extends over 13 amino acids. V was cut by 5 bases and J by 0 bases, with 4 bases left in between. The V gene's germline CDR1 is MNHEY and CDR2 SMNVEV (reference sequence).

The chain has TRBV11-3 and TRBJ1-1; D might be TRBD1 (5 bases). The germline V and J ends were trimmed by 4 bases and 3 bases, with 18 bases remaining between them. The CDR3 contains 16 residues. Per germline, CDR1 SGHNT and CDR2 YENEEA. CDR3 sequence reads: CASSSYPGRTYTEAFF. Written as DNA, the CDR3 is TGTGCCAGCAGCTCATATCCAGGGCGAACATACACTGAAGCTTTCTTT.

This sequence joins TRBV4-1 and TRBJ2-7; D not certain. The germline V and J ends were trimmed by 3 bases and 0 bases, with 6 bases remaining between them. Germline V gene sequence: CDR1 MGHRA, CDR2 YSYEKL. This CDR3 region has 13 residues. The CDR3 sequence is CASSHTSSYEQYF. The CDR3 nucleotides read TGCGCCAGCAGCCACACGAGCTCCTACGAGCAGTACTTC.